This is a list of T cell receptor beta chains from one sample in a study of T cells in Graves' hyperthyroidism and ophthalmopathy. TCRdb analysed the multiplex PCR reads with MiXCR anew, one entry per CDR3 protein. The sample contains about 480,000 distinct CDR3 sequences, 13% to 15% of which appear only once. Sequencing used blood. All receptors derive from a young woman with Graves' hyperthyroidism. Each CDR3 is given with its conserved first and last residue. The D gene is left open where the match is weak. Expanded clones are given a class, and other clones once, few, many or no size at all.

d_gene,abundance,v_gene,j_gene,CDR3aa,CDR3nt
-,many,TRBV5-6,TRBJ2-5,CASSLGSYWTQYF,TGTGCCAGCAGCTTGGGCTCGTATTGGACCCAGTACTTC
-,few,TRBV18,TRBJ1-5,CASSTGENQPQHF,TGTGCCAGCTCAACAGGAGAAAATCAGCCCCAGCATTTT
-,many,TRBV7-9,TRBJ2-2,CASSASTGYRTGELFF,TGTGCCAGCAGCGCCAGCACCGGATATAGAACCGGGGAGCTGTTTTTT
TRBD2,few,TRBV4-2,TRBJ2-5,CASSPLTSGSLETQYF,TGTGCCAGCAGCCCTCTGACTAGCGGGAGTCTAGAGACCCAGTACTTC
TRBD2,many,TRBV20-1,TRBJ2-1,CSARHPGGRYNEQFF,TGCAGTGCTAGACATCCGGGAGGCCGCTACAATGAGCAGTTCTTC
-,many,TRBV27,TRBJ1-6,CASSPTGIGSPLHF,TGTGCCAGCAGTCCCACAGGGATCGGATCACCCCTCCACTTT
TRBD2,few,TRBV4-1,TRBJ2-7,CASSQPSGFYEQYF,TGCGCCAGCAGCCAACCTAGCGGGTTCTACGAGCAGTACTTC
-,many,TRBV11-2,TRBJ1-5,CASSLTGRSNQPQHF,TGTGCCAGCAGCTTAACGGGACGGAGCAATCAGCCCCAGCATTTT
-,few,TRBV19,TRBJ2-2,CASSILPGGYTGELFF,TGTGCCAGTAGTATCCTCCCAGGAGGTTACACCGGGGAGCTGTTTTTT
TRBD2,-,TRBV20-1,TRBJ2-7,CSARGGDPGRPEQYF,TGCAGTGCTCGGGGAGGGGACCCCGGACGCCCCGAGCAGTACTTC
-,-,TRBV5-1,TRBJ1-6,CASSSYTLQTVRNSPLHF,TGCGCCAGCAGCTCCTACACACTCCAGACGGTTCGTAATTCACCCCTCCACTTT
-,many,TRBV5-5,TRBJ1-5,CASAPRHDGNQPQHF,TGTGCCAGCGCGCCGAGACACGACGGGAATCAGCCCCAGCATTTT
-,few,TRBV18,TRBJ1-5,CASSPGGYEYSNQPQHF,TGTGCCAGCTCACCGGGTGGGTACGAATATAGCAATCAGCCCCAGCATTTT
-,many,TRBV11-2,TRBJ2-2,CASSPGTTNTGELFF,TGTGCCAGCAGCCCCGGGACGACGAACACCGGGGAGCTGTTTTTT
TRBD1,-,TRBV9,TRBJ1-4,CASSAAGGQFGEKLFF,TGTGCCAGCAGCGCCGCAGGGGGACAGTTCGGTGAAAAACTGTTTTTT
-,many,TRBV6-1,TRBJ2-3,CASTRDPRYTDTQYF,TGTGCCAGCACCCGGGACCCTCGCTACACAGATACGCAGTATTTT
TRBD1,many,TRBV12-3/TRBV12-4,TRBJ1-3,CASSFGQGVQAGNTIYF,TGTGCCAGCAGTTTCGGACAGGGAGTTCAGGCTGGAAACACCATATATTTT
TRBD1,-,TRBV18,TRBJ1-1,CASSPGQAEAFF,TGTGCCAGCTCACCGGGACAGGCTGAAGCTTTCTTT
-,-,TRBV20-1,TRBJ2-5,CSASRGEETQYF,TGCAGTGCTAGTAGGGGAGAAGAGACCCAGTACTTC
TRBD2,few,TRBV19,TRBJ2-2,CASSIVAGVGGKLFF,TGTGCCAGTAGTATCGTAGCGGGAGTTGGGGGGAAGCTGTTTTTT
TRBD2,many,TRBV6-5,TRBJ2-3,CASSYSILAGRTDTQYF,TGTGCCAGCAGTTACTCCATCCTAGCGGGTCGCACAGATACGCAGTATTTT
-,many,TRBV7-8,TRBJ2-5,CASSLRSARQETQYF,TGTGCCAGCAGCTTACGGTCGGCGCGTCAAGAGACCCAGTACTTC
-,many,TRBV11-1,TRBJ1-2,CASSLNNYGYTF,TGTGCCAGCAGCCTGAACAACTATGGCTACACCTTC
-,many,TRBV6-1,TRBJ1-5,CASSDRVFNQPQHF,TGTGCCAGCAGCGATCGGGTGTTCAATCAGCCCCAGCATTTT
-,-,TRBV20-1,TRBJ1-6,CSARDRLGSHNSPLHF,TGCAGTGCTAGAGATCGACTCGGCAGCCATAATTCACCCCTCCACTTT
TRBD1,once,TRBV12-3/TRBV12-4,TRBJ2-3,CASSYARGLSDTQYF,TGTGCCAGCAGTTACGCCAGGGGGCTATCAGATACGCAGTATTTT
-,many,TRBV20-1,TRBJ1-1,CSAVGVAGDTEAFF,TGCAGTGCCGTGGGGGTCGCCGGGGACACTGAAGCTTTCTTT
TRBD1,many,TRBV5-6,TRBJ2-1,CASSQSGTGGIYNEQFF,TGTGCCAGCAGCCAATCCGGGACAGGGGGCATCTACAATGAGCAGTTCTTC
TRBD2,-,TRBV2,TRBJ2-1,CASTLLAGGPGLQFF,TGTGCCAGCACTCTACTAGCGGGAGGGCCCGGGCTGCAGTTCTTC
-,many,TRBV5-1,TRBJ2-5,CASSLGWTEGQETQYF,TGCGCCAGCAGCTTGGGATGGACAGAGGGCCAAGAGACCCAGTACTTC
-,many,TRBV2,TRBJ2-7,CASSELGFGYEQYF,TGTGCCAGCAGTGAATTGGGTTTTGGCTACGAGCAGTACTTC
-,many,TRBV2,TRBJ2-5,CASGGTQETQYF,TGTGCCAGCGGGGGTACTCAAGAGACCCAGTACTTC
-,-,TRBV29-1,TRBJ1-1,CSVEYGTDLTEAFF,TGCAGCGTTGAATATGGGACCGATCTCACTGAAGCTTTCTTT
TRBD1,many,TRBV3-1,TRBJ2-2,CASSQGQGAATGELFF,TGTGCCAGCAGCCAAGGACAGGGGGCCGCCACCGGGGAGCTGTTTTTT
TRBD2,many,TRBV27,TRBJ2-5,CASSSRGVAEGETQYF,TGTGCCAGCAGTAGCCGGGGGGTAGCGGAGGGGGAGACCCAGTACTTC
TRBD1,many,TRBV20-1,TRBJ1-2,CSATRTGDLNGYTF,TGCAGTGCTACCCGGACAGGGGACTTGAATGGCTACACCTTC
-,few,TRBV29-1,TRBJ1-2,CSVLFNTNYGYTF,TGCAGCGTTCTTTTCAACACTAACTATGGCTACACCTTC